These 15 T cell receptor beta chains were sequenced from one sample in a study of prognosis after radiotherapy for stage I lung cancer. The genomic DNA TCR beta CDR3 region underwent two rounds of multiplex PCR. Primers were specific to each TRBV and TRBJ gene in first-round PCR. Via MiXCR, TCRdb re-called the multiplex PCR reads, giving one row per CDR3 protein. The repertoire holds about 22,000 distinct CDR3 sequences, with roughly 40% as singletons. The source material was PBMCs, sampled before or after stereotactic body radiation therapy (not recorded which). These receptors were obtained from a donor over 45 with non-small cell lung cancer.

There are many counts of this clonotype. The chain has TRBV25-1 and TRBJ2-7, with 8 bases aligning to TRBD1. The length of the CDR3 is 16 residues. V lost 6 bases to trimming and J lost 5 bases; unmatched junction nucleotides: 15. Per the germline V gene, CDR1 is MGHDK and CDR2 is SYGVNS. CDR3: CASRATEGTGNHEQYF. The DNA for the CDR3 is TGTGCCAGCAGAGCCACAGAAGGGACAGGTAACCACGAGCAGTACTTC.

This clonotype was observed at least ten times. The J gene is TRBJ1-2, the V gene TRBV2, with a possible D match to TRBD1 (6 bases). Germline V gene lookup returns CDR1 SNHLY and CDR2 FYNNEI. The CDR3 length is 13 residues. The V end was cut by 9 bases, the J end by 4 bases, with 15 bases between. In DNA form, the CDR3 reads TGTGCCAGTAGGGACACTCAAGGCTATGGCTACACCTTC. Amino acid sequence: CASRDTQGYGYTF.

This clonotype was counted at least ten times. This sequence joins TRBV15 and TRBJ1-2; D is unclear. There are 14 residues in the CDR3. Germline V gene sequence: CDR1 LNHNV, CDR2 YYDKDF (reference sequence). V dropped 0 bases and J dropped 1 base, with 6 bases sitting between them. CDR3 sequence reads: CATSRDFLNYGYTF. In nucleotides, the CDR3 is TGTGCCACCAGCAGAGATTTCCTTAACTATGGCTACACCTTC.

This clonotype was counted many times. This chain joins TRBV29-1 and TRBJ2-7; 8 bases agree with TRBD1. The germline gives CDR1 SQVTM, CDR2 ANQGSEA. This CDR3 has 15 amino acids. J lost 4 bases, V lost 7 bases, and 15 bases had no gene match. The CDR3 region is CSAQGRTGLVYEQYF. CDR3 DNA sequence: TGCAGCGCCCAGGGGCGGACAGGGTTGGTTTACGAGCAGTACTTC.

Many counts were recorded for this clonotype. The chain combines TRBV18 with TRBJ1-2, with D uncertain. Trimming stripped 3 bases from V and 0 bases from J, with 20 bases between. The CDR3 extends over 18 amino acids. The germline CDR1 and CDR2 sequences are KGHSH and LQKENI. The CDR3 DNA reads TGTGCCAGCTCACCCAACGTCGTGAGTACGGGAACTAACTATGGCTACACCTTC. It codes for CASSPNVVSTGTNYGYTF.

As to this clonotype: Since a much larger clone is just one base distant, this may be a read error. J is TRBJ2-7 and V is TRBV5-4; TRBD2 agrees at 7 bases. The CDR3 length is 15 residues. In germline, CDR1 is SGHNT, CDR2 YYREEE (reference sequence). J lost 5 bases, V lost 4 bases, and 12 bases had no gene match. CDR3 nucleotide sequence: TGTGCCAGCAGCACCCGGGGGGAGGGAGGCCACGAGCAGTACTTC. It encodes CASSTRGEGGHEQYF.

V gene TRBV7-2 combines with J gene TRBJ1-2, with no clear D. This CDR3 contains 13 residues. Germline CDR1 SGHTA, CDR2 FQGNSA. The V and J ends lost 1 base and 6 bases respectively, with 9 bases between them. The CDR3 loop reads CASSLGGTDGYTF. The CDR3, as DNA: TGTGCCAGCAGCTTAGGGGGTACCGATGGCTACACCTTC.

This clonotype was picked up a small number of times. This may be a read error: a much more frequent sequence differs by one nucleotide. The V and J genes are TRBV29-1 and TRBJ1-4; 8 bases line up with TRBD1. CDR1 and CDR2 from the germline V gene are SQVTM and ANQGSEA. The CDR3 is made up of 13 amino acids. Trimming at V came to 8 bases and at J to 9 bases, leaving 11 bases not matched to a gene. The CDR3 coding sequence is TGCAGCTCTCTTGGACAGGGAGGGCAAAAACTGTTTTTT. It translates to CSSLGQGGQKLFF.

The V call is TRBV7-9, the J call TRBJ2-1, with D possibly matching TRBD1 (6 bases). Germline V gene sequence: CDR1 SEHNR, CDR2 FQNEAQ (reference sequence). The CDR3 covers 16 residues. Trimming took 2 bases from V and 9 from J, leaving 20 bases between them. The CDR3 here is CASSLLAPGADSEQFF. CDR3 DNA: TGTGCCAGCAGCTTATTGGCCCCTGGTGCGGACAGTGAGCAGTTCTTC.

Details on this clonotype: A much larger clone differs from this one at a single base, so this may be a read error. The CDR3 DNA is TGTGCCAGCAGCCTGGAGCCTAGCGGGATAAGGTTCTTC. This encodes CASSLEPSGIRFF. This sequence joins TRBV5-5 and TRBJ2-1, with 9 positions matching TRBD2. Germline V lookup: CDR1 SGHKS, CDR2 YYEKEE (reference sequence). The CDR3 has 13 amino acids. The ends lost 4 bases at V and 15 bases at J; junction bases unmatched: 11.

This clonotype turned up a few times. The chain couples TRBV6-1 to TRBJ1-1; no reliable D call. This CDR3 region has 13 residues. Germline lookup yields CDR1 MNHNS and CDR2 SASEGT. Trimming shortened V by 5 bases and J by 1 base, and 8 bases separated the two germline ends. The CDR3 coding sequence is TGTGCCAGCAGTCCAACAGAGAACACTGAAGCTTTCTTT. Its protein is CASSPTENTEAFF.

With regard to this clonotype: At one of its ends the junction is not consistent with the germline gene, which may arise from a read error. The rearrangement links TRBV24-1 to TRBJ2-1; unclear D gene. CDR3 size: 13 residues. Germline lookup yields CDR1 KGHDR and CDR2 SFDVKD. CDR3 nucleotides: TGTGCCACCGCGGTAGGCCCCTACAATGAGCAGTTCTTT. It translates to CATAVGPYNEQFF.

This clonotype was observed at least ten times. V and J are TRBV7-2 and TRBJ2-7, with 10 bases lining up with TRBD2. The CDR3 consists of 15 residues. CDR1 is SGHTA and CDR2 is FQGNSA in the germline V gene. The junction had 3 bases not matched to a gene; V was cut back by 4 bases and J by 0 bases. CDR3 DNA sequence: TGTGCCAGCAGCTCGGGACTAGCGTTCTCCTACGAGCAGTACTTC. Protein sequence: CASSSGLAFSYEQYF. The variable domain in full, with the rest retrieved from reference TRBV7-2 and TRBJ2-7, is GAGVSQSPSNKVTEKGKDVELRCDPISGHTALYWYRQSLGQGLEFLIYFQGNSAPDKSGLPSDRFSAERTGGSVSTLTIQRTQQEDSAVYLCASSSGLAFSYEQYFGPGTRLTVT.

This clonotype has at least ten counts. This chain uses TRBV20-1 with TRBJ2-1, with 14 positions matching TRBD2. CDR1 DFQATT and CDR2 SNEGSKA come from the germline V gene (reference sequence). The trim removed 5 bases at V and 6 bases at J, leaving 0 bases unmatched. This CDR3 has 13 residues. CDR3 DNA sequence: TGCAGTGCTGGGACTAGCGGGAGCAATGAGCAGTTCTTC. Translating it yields CSAGTSGSNEQFF.

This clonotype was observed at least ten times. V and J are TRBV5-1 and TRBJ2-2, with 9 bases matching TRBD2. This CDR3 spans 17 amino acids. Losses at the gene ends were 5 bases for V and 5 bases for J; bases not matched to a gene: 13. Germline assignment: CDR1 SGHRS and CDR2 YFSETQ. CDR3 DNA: TGCGCCAGCAGACTTGCTTTTGCGGGAGGGCGAACCGGGGAGCTGTTTTTT. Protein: CASRLAFAGGRTGELFF.